Following are 6 T cell receptor beta chains from one sample sequenced in a study of early T cells in non-severe SARS-CoV-2 infection. One entry per CDR3 protein, called by TCRdb with MiXCR from the 5' RACE reads. Counted here are around 93,000 distinct CDR3 sequences, about 12% occurring once; the ten biggest clones make up nearly 4.5%. The material was whole blood, obtained at baseline. These receptors were taken from an adult who was a healthcare worker with PCR-confirmed SARS-CoV-2 infection or an uninfected control (not recorded which).

This clonotype showed up just a few times. The J gene is TRBJ2-2, the V gene TRBV10-3, with no clear D. Germline V gene sequence: CDR1 ENHRY, CDR2 SYGVKD. The V gene lost 5 bases and the J gene lost 3 bases, with 4 bases spanning the gap. The CDR3 contains 12 residues. The CDR3 DNA follows: TGTGCCATCAGTCCGTACACCGGGGAGCTGTTTTTT. It is translated as CAISPYTGELFF.

The chain employs TRBV5-1 and TRBJ1-1; 8 nucleotides match TRBD1. CDR1 is SGHRS and CDR2 is YFSETQ in the germline V gene. The V gene end was trimmed by 4 bases and the J gene end by 5 bases; junction bases not matched to a gene: 4. This CDR3 contains 13 residues. The CDR3 region has the DNA TGCGCCAGCAGCCCAGACAGGGGAACTGAAGCTTTCTTT. It yields the protein CASSPDRGTEAFF.

The rearrangement uses TRBV7-3 and TRBJ1-2; D is possibly TRBD1 (6 bases). The CDR3 is 14 residues long. CDR1 and CDR2 (germline): SGHTA, FQGTGA. Trimming took 2 bases from V and 8 from J, leaving 15 bases between them. The CDR3 spells CASSLARRGGGYTF. For the CDR3, the DNA is TGTGCCAGCAGCTTAGCTCGACGCGGGGGCGGCTACACCTTC. Together with reference TRBV7-3 and TRBJ1-2, the CDR3 gives the full variable domain: GAGVSQTPSNKVTEKGKYVELRCDPISGHTALYWYRQSLGQGPEFLIYFQGTGAADDSGLPNDRFFAVRPEGSVSTLKIQRTERGDSAVYLCASSLARRGGGYTFGSGTRLTVV.

This clonotype was detected a few times. The chain has TRBV19 and TRBJ1-1; possible D gene TRBD1, 5 bases. CDR3 length: 16 residues. Trimming removed 0 bases at V and 4 bases at J, with 15 bases between. From germline, CDR1 is LNHDA and CDR2 SQIVND (reference sequence). In DNA, the CDR3 is TGTGCCAGTAGTATAGACCCCTCGGGGGTCGGCACTGAAGCTTTCTTT. This encodes CASSIDPSGVGTEAFF.

The DNA of the CDR3 is TGTGCCACCAGACGGGATAGCACAGATACGCAGTATTTT. It yields the protein CATRRDSTDTQYF. V is TRBV24-1 and J is TRBJ2-3; tentative D call: TRBD2 (5 bases). Looked up from germline, CDR1 is KGHDR and CDR2 is SFDVKD. The CDR3 is 13 residues long. The V end lost 7 bases, the J end lost 0 bases, and 7 bases lay between the germline ends.

V gene TRBV11-2 combines with J gene TRBJ2-5; D perhaps matches TRBD1 (6 bases). The V end was cut by 4 bases, the J end by 2 bases, with 17 bases between. Germline V gene sequence: CDR1 SGHAT, CDR2 FQNNGV. This CDR3 has 16 residues. CDR3 region: CASSSGHQDLQETQYF. CDR3 DNA sequence: TGTGCCAGCAGCTCGGGACATCAGGATTTACAAGAGACCCAGTACTTC.